These T cell receptor beta chains were read from a single sample in a study of identifying expanded T cells in peripheral blood. The table came from immunoSEQ multiplex PCR; TCRdb's copy has only in-frame clones and leaves some out. In the table there are fewer than 65,000 clones, more than 70% of which are singletons. Sequences were obtained from blood. These receptors were collected from a person between 18 and 75 years old in good health. Each CDR3 is given with its conserved first and last residue. The D gene is left open where the match is weak. Not all rows give a size; the values are once, few, many and, for expanded clones, a class.

v_call	d_call	clone_size	j_call	cdr3_length	cdr3_nt	cdr3_aa
TRBV7-2	-	-	TRBJ1-1	13	TGTGCCAGCAGCTTATTACGTTTGACTGAAGCTTTCTTT	CASSLLRLTEAFF
TRBV2	-	-	TRBJ2-7	13	TGTGCCAGCAGTGAAAGACGTAGCTACGAGCAGTACTTC	CASSERRSYEQYF
TRBV2	-	-	TRBJ1-4	12	TGTGCCAGCAGTGAAAGTAATGAAAAACTGTTTTTT	CASSESNEKLFF
TRBV30	TRBD1	-	TRBJ1-2	13	TGTGCCTGGTCGCCGGGACAGGGTAACGGCTACACCTTC	CAWSPGQGNGYTF
TRBV5-1	-	-	TRBJ2-1	15	TGCGCCAGCAGCTTCCTAACGGGCGGGGACAATGAGCAGTTCTTC	CASSFLTGGDNEQFF
TRBV7-8	-	-	TRBJ1-5	15	TGTGCCAGCAGCTTAGGCCAGGGTAAGGAAAAGCCCCAGCATTTT	CASSLGQGKEKPQHF
TRBV5-1	-	-	TRBJ2-5	13	TGCGCCAGCAGCTTACAGGGACAAGAGACCCAGTACTTC	CASSLQGQETQYF
TRBV7-2	TRBD1	-	TRBJ1-2	13	TGTGCCAGCAGCTCGGACAGGGTTGCTGGCTACACCTTC	CASSSDRVAGYTF
TRBV7-9	-	-	TRBJ1-1	11	TGTGCCAGCAGCCGAGACAGTGAAGCTTTCTTT	CASSRDSEAFF
TRBV28	TRBD2	-	TRBJ2-7	16	TGTGCCAGCAGTCAGTCGAACCTAGCGGGCTCCTACGAGCAGTACTTC	CASSQSNLAGSYEQYF
TRBV11-3	-	-	TRBJ2-2	14	TGTGCCAGCAGCTTAGGTCCGGTCACCGGGGAGCTGTTTTTT	CASSLGPVTGELFF
TRBV7-9	-	-	TRBJ1-2	12	TGTGCCAGCAGCTTAGGCACCTATGGCTACACCTTC	CASSLGTYGYTF
TRBV5-1	-	-	TRBJ2-6	15	TGCGCCAGCAGCTTAACTGTGTCTGGGGCCAACGTCCTGACTTTC	CASSLTVSGANVLTF
TRBV27	TRBD1	-	TRBJ1-5	15	TGTGCCAGCAGTTCGCGACAGGGGGCGGATCAGCCCCAGCATTTT	CASSSRQGADQPQHF
TRBV6-5	-	once	TRBJ2-2	15	TGTGCCAGCTGCTTAGGACGGGAGTACACCGGGGAGCTGTTTTTT	CASCLGREYTGELFF
TRBV11-2	-	-	TRBJ2-6	19	TGTGCCAGCAGCTTAAGAGAGGGGAAGCATTCCTCTGGGGCCAACGTCCTGACTTTC	CASSLREGKHSSGANVLTF
TRBV21-1	-	-	TRBJ1-5	16	TGTGCCAGCAGCAAAGCGGGGCAGGGCCCCAATCAGCCCCAGCATTTT	CASSKAGQGPNQPQHF
TRBV6-4	TRBD2	-	TRBJ2-5	15	TGTGCCAGCAGTGAACTAGCGGGGGGGCCAGAGACCCAGTACTTC	CASSELAGGPETQYF
TRBV5-1	TRBD1	-	TRBJ2-2	15	TGCGCCAGCAGCACCGGGACAGGGATAGTCGGGGAGCTGTTTTTT	CASSTGTGIVGELFF
TRBV2	TRBD2	-	TRBJ2-1	15	TGTGCCAGCAGTGTTATGTCTAGCGGCCTGAATGAGCAGTTCTTC	CASSVMSSGLNEQFF
TRBV2	-	once	TRBJ2-5	14	TGTGCCAGCAGTGAAGGGACAGTCCAAGAGACCCAGTACTTC	CASSEGTVQETQYF
TRBV30	TRBD1	once	TRBJ1-6	15	TGTGCCTGCGGACAGGGGAGGGCCTATAATTCACCCCTCCACTTT	CACGQGRAYNSPLHF
TRBV9	TRBD1	-	TRBJ2-7	15	TGTGCCAGCAGCCCTTGGACAGGATTCGCCTACGAGCAGTACTTC	CASSPWTGFAYEQYF
TRBV30	-	few	TRBJ1-2	13	TGTGCCTGGACCCTGACAGGAACCTATGGCTACACCTTC	CAWTLTGTYGYTF
TRBV9	TRBD1	-	TRBJ1-2	17	TGTGCCAGCAGCGTAGCTACCGGGGGACAGGGAGCGGATGGCTACACCTTC	CASSVATGGQGADGYTF
TRBV5-6	-	-	TRBJ2-7	14	TGTGCCAGCAGCTTCCGCCGGAGCTCCTACGAGCAGTACTTC	CASSFRRSSYEQYF
TRBV7-8	-	few	TRBJ2-6	16	TGTGCCAGCAGCTTAGTTGACGTTAGTGGGGCCAACGTCCTGACTTTC	CASSLVDVSGANVLTF
TRBV15	TRBD1	once	TRBJ1-5	16	TGTGCCACCAGCAGAGATGCCGGGACAGGGGGTCAGCCCCAGCATTTT	CATSRDAGTGGQPQHF
TRBV19	-	-	TRBJ2-6	15	TGTGCCAGTAGTATTGGAGGGAGTGGGGCCAACGTCCTGACTTTC	CASSIGGSGANVLTF
TRBV28	-	-	TRBJ1-2	13	TGTGCCGCCAGGGCAGGGGTTACCTATGGCTACACCTTC	CAARAGVTYGYTF
TRBV18	-	-	TRBJ1-4	13	TGTGCCAGCTCACCACTCCAATATGAAAAACTGTTTTTT	CASSPLQYEKLFF